The next 17 T cell receptor beta chains were all read from a single sample in a study of T cell repertoires in cytomegalovirus infection. MiXCR was run by TCRdb on the reads, yielding one entry per CDR3 protein. The sample consists of more than 350,000 distinct CDR3 sequences, roughly 30% of them appearing once. Sample: PBMCs. The source is a human donor in good health (CMV status not recorded). Some clones in this sample may be carry-over from other donors' samples.

The chain links TRBV20-1 to TRBJ2-4; 10 bases align to TRBD2. The germline CDR1 and CDR2 sequences are DFQATT and SNEGSKA (reference sequence). V was pared by 3 bases and J by 0 bases, with 5 bases of the junction left unmatched. CDR3 size: 16 residues. This CDR3 reads CSARLAGALAKNIQYF. The CDR3 coding sequence is TGCAGTGCTAGGCTAGCGGGGGCACTAGCCAAAAACATTCAGTACTTC.

The genes are TRBV7-8 and TRBJ1-5, with D unresolved. Between the trimmed V and J ends, which lost 5 bases and 6 bases, there was a span of 14 bases. The germline gives CDR1 SGHVS, CDR2 FQNEAQ. The CDR3 runs 14 residues. This CDR3 is CASSLRGIRQPQHF. The CDR3 DNA follows: TGTGCCAGCAGCCTACGAGGGATTCGTCAGCCCCAGCATTTT.

The chain couples TRBV2 to TRBJ2-1, with 7 bases matching TRBD2. Germline CDR1 reads SNHLY; CDR2 reads FYNNEI. This CDR3 comprises 14 residues. V trimming: 8 bases; J trimming: 1 base; junction bases outside the gene matches: 5. Written as DNA, the CDR3 is TGTGCCAGCGAGCGGACTAGGTCCTACAATGAGCAGTTCTTC. This encodes CASERTRSYNEQFF.

This clonotype was detected only a few times. The V call is TRBV28, the J call TRBJ1-5, with D tentatively TRBD1 (5 bases). The germline CDR1 and CDR2 sequences are MDHEN and SYDVKM. The V and J ends lost 2 bases and 5 bases respectively, with 13 bases between them. The CDR3 consists of 15 residues. CDR3 region: CASSLARTIHQPQHF. Here the CDR3 DNA reads TGTGCCAGCAGTTTAGCCCGGACAATTCATCAGCCCCAGCATTTT.

This chain connects TRBV6-1 to TRBJ1-5; 8 nucleotides line up with TRBD1. V shed 3 bases and J 2 bases; nucleotides not matched to a gene: 3. The germline V gene has CDR1 MNHNS and CDR2 SASEGT. This CDR3 has 15 amino acids. The CDR3 region has the DNA TGTGCCAGCAGTGAGGGGACAGGAGGCAATCAGCCCCAGCATTTT. This encodes CASSEGTGGNQPQHF.

There are many counts of this clonotype. The chain carries TRBV12-3 or TRBV12-4 and TRBJ1-3; 10 nucleotides align to TRBD1. The CDR3 is 14 amino acids. J was trimmed by 4 bases and V by 6 bases; bases with no gene match: 3. In DNA, the CDR3 is TGTGCCAGCAGCGGACAGGGGGGCGGAAACACCATATATTTT. Protein: CASSGQGGGNTIYF.

This chain uses TRBV6-1 with TRBJ2-7; D might be TRBD2 (5 bases). The CDR3 is 13 amino acids. Germline loops: CDR1 MNHNS, CDR2 SASEGT. The germline V and J ends were trimmed by 5 bases and 4 bases, with 12 bases remaining between them. The DNA for the CDR3 is TGTGCCAGCAGTTTACATGGCGGGTACGAGCAGTACTTC. Amino acids: CASSLHGGYEQYF.

This clonotype has just a few counts. The chain couples TRBV6-6 to TRBJ2-3; D may be TRBD1 (6 bases). This CDR3 is 17 amino acids long. Germline CDR1 MNHNY, CDR2 SVGAGI (reference sequence). V lost 2 bases and J lost 0, with 15 bases in between. Here the CDR3 reads CASSYVGPRGSTDTQYF. The CDR3, as DNA: TGTGCCAGCAGTTACGTAGGCCCAAGGGGGAGCACAGATACGCAGTATTTT.

This clonotype was recorded many times. The chain combines TRBV6-1 with TRBJ1-1, with 9 bases aligning to TRBD1. Germline V gene sequence: CDR1 MNHNS, CDR2 SASEGT. The CDR3 has 14 residues. J was trimmed by 4 bases and V by 4 bases; bases with no gene match: 4. CDR3 DNA sequence: TGTGCCAGCAGTGGGGACAGGGTGGGCACTGAAGCTTTCTTT. It codes for CASSGDRVGTEAFF.

The chain combines TRBV4-2 with TRBJ1-1, with TRBD1 matching over 7 bases. J lost 1 base, V lost 0 bases, and 20 bases had no gene match. Per the germline V gene, CDR1 is LGHNA and CDR2 is YNFKEQ. The CDR3 contains 21 residues. CDR3 in DNA: TGTGCCAGCAGCCAAGATCGATCGCCTTTGGGACAGACGTCGGGGAACACTGAAGCTTTCTTT. Protein product: CASSQDRSPLGQTSGNTEAFF.

The chain has TRBV2 and TRBJ2-7, with TRBD1 matching over 8 bases. The V and J ends lost 4 bases and 6 bases, in that order; junction bases with no gene match: 17. CDR3 length: 17 residues. CDR1 is SNHLY, CDR2 FYNNEI, per germline. The CDR3 DNA sequence: TGTGCCAGCAGTGCCGATCCGGGACAGGCCGGTCTAGGCGAGCAGTACTTC. Its protein product is CASSADPGQAGLGEQYF. The entire variable domain, with the rest obtained from reference TRBV2 and TRBJ2-7, is as follows: EPEVTQTPSHQVTQMGQEVILRCVPISNHLYFYWYRQILGQKVEFLVSFYNNEISEKSEIFDDQFSVERPDGSNFTLKIRSTKLEDSAMYFCASSADPGQAGLGEQYFGPGTRLTVT.

The V call is TRBV6-6, the J call TRBJ2-7; 9 bases match TRBD1. V gave up 4 bases and J gave up 0 bases; unmatched junction bases: 10. The V gene's germline CDR1 is MNHNY and CDR2 SVGAGI (reference sequence). This CDR3 comprises 17 residues. Here the CDR3 DNA reads TGTGCCAGCAGTTCTCGGGACAGGGCCTTCCCCTCCTACGAGCAGTACTTC. As protein: CASSSRDRAFPSYEQYF.

The rearrangement uses TRBV7-6 and TRBJ1-5; maybe TRBD1 (5 bases). The CDR3 spans 17 residues. The germline V gene encodes CDR1 SGHVS and CDR2 FNYEAQ. V was clipped by 1 base and J by 7 bases, with 20 bases between them. The CDR3 region is CASSLGVSRGSSQPQHF. CDR3 in DNA: TGTGCCAGCAGCTTAGGAGTCTCGCGGGGGAGCAGCCAGCCCCAGCATTTT.

This clonotype was seen at least ten times. V and J are TRBV7-2 and TRBJ2-4; 8 bases agree with TRBD1. With 5 bases clipped from V and 0 bases from J, the junction kept 6 bases outside the gene matches. In germline, CDR1 is SGHTA, CDR2 FQGNSA. CDR3 length equals 16 residues. The CDR3 protein is CASSVTGALAKNIQYF. CDR3 in DNA: TGTGCCAGCAGCGTGACAGGGGCCTTAGCCAAAAACATTCAGTACTTC.

This clonotype occurred a few times. The rearrangement joins TRBV11-2 to TRBJ2-1, with TRBD2 matching over 9 bases. V shed 4 bases, J shed 3 bases, and the junction held 7 bases outside the gene matches. Germline V CDR1 and CDR2: SGHAT, FQNNGV. The CDR3 extends over 16 amino acids. In nucleotides, the CDR3 is TGTGCCAGCAGCTACACAAGCGGGGGGCTCTACAATGAGCAGTTCTTC. Its protein product is CASSYTSGGLYNEQFF.

The table lists this clonotype with a count of one. The rearrangement links TRBV6-5 to TRBJ2-5; the D call may be TRBD1 or TRBD2 (5 bases each). The V gene's germline CDR1 is MNHEY and CDR2 SVGAGI. This CDR3 spans 12 amino acids. The V end lost 8 bases, the J end lost 4 bases, and 11 bases lay between the germline ends. In DNA, the CDR3 is TGTGCCAGCGGGGAGAGGGGAGAGACCCAGTACTTC. Protein: CASGERGETQYF.

The chain links TRBV4-1 to TRBJ2-1; D unclear. The CDR3 loop spans 15 amino acids. Trimming shortened V by 1 base and J by 8 bases, and 15 bases separated the two germline ends. CDR1 is MGHRA, CDR2 YSYEKL, per germline. In nucleotides, the CDR3 is TGCGCCAGCAGCCAAGGACGGAGCCCTGTGGATGAGCAGTTCTTC. It translates to CASSQGRSPVDEQFF.